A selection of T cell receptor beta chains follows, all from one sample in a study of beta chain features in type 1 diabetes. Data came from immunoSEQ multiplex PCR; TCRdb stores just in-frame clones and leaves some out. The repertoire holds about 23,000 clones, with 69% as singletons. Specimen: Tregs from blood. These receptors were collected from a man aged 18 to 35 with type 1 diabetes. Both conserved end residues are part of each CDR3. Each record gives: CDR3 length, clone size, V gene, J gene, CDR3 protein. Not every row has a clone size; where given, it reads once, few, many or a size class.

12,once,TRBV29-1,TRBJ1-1,CSVSGSNTEAFF
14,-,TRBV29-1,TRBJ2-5,CSVSRTSGRETQYF
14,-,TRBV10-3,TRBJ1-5,CATAGAPINQPQHF
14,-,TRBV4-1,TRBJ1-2,CASSQDFGDQGYTF
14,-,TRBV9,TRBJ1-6,CASSVEPGYSPLHF
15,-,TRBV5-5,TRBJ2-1,CASSLGQGYYNEQFF
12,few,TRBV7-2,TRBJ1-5,CASSLVDQPQHF
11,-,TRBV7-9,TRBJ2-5,CASSTGETQYF
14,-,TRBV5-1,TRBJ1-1,CASSLVTQGVEAFF
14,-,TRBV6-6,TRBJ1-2,CASSYWGGTGGYTF
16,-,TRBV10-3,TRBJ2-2,CAITPRGLANTGELFF
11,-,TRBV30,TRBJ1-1,CAWSGTGKAFF
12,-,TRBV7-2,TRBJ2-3,CASSPNTDTQYF
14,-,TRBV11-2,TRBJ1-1,CASSPDSWILQAFF
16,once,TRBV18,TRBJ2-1,CASSPGGQTGGFEQFF
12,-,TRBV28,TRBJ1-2,CASSRHRGGYTF